These T cell receptor beta chains were read from a single sample in a study of blood T cell repertoires in COVID-19. Repertoires were generated with immunoSEQ multiplex PCR, while TCRdb's copy carries only in-frame clones and drops some. The sample yields approximately 300,000 clones, over 85% seen once. The specimen was PBMCs or T cells enriched from blood (not recorded which). The receptors originated from a man in his fifties or sixties who had recovered from COVID-19. The conserved cysteine and the conserved F or W are not part of the CDR3 here. Fields, in order: J gene, V gene, clone size, CDR3 protein. Clone size is shown for a subset of rows, as once, few, many or a class of expanded clone.

j_call: TRBJ1-2
v_call: TRBV7-9
clone_size: .
cdr3_aa: ASSLEAYANYGYT

j_call: TRBJ2-2
v_call: TRBV3-1/TRBV3-2
clone_size: few
cdr3_aa: ASTRAPTNTGELF

j_call: TRBJ2-1
v_call: TRBV24-1
clone_size: .
cdr3_aa: ATTAGAYNEQF

j_call: TRBJ2-4
v_call: TRBV19
clone_size: .
cdr3_aa: ASSIRAKNIQY

j_call: TRBJ1-2
v_call: TRBV18
clone_size: .
cdr3_aa: ASSPTGQGGGYT

j_call: TRBJ2-2
v_call: TRBV10-3
clone_size: .
cdr3_aa: ATTTSGLTGELF

j_call: TRBJ2-1
v_call: TRBV7-3
clone_size: few
cdr3_aa: ASSPGGWGDHNEQF

j_call: TRBJ1-5
v_call: TRBV4-1
clone_size: .
cdr3_aa: ASSQDFLRGSRALQPQH

j_call: TRBJ2-3
v_call: TRBV25-1
clone_size: .
cdr3_aa: ASRGRVSTDTQY

j_call: TRBJ2-1
v_call: TRBV5-1
clone_size: .
cdr3_aa: ASRINRVEALF

j_call: TRBJ2-3
v_call: TRBV10-3
clone_size: .
cdr3_aa: AIMSGPSTDTQY

j_call: TRBJ2-1
v_call: TRBV6-5
clone_size: .
cdr3_aa: ASSYGQRILYNEQF

j_call: TRBJ1-2
v_call: TRBV5-1
clone_size: few
cdr3_aa: ASSFGGANYGYT

j_call: TRBJ1-1
v_call: TRBV5-1
clone_size: .
cdr3_aa: ASSSDRTGRTEAF

j_call: TRBJ1-1
v_call: TRBV25-1
clone_size: .
cdr3_aa: ASSVTGAGRNTEAF

j_call: TRBJ1-5
v_call: TRBV7-9
clone_size: .
cdr3_aa: ASSLAAGSNQPQH

j_call: TRBJ1-6
v_call: TRBV6-2/TRBV6-3
clone_size: .
cdr3_aa: ASSSASGVVSYNSPLH

j_call: TRBJ1-5
v_call: TRBV5-6
clone_size: .
cdr3_aa: ASSWGGASNQPQH

j_call: TRBJ2-7
v_call: TRBV21-1
clone_size: .
cdr3_aa: ASTMVGQGLSGDSYEQY

j_call: TRBJ1-1
v_call: TRBV7-2
clone_size: few
cdr3_aa: ASSLEPNTEAF

j_call: TRBJ1-1
v_call: TRBV5-6
clone_size: .
cdr3_aa: ASSLVLTEAF

j_call: TRBJ1-1
v_call: TRBV2
clone_size: .
cdr3_aa: AATGNSGTEAF

j_call: TRBJ1-1
v_call: TRBV9
clone_size: .
cdr3_aa: ASSPGQGASEAF

j_call: TRBJ2-1
v_call: TRBV5-1
clone_size: .
cdr3_aa: ASSFGSGSSNEQF

j_call: TRBJ1-5
v_call: TRBV2
clone_size: .
cdr3_aa: ASTKRPGANQPQH

j_call: TRBJ1-1
v_call: TRBV19
clone_size: .
cdr3_aa: ASGDRGSLNTEAF

j_call: TRBJ2-7
v_call: TRBV5-1
clone_size: .
cdr3_aa: ASSLGGGSGYEQY

j_call: TRBJ1-1
v_call: TRBV3-1/TRBV3-2
clone_size: .
cdr3_aa: ASSQGIQFEAF

j_call: TRBJ2-7
v_call: TRBV6-1
clone_size: .
cdr3_aa: ASSERGLIYEQY

j_call: TRBJ2-7
v_call: TRBV6-5
clone_size: .
cdr3_aa: ASSPRTGGHYEQY

j_call: TRBJ1-3
v_call: TRBV6-5
clone_size: .
cdr3_aa: ASSSGQGGNTIY

j_call: TRBJ1-5
v_call: TRBV25-1
clone_size: .
cdr3_aa: ASGPAGQPQH

j_call: TRBJ2-7
v_call: TRBV4-1
clone_size: .
cdr3_aa: ASRPGGGGAYEQY

j_call: TRBJ2-3
v_call: TRBV7-2
clone_size: .
cdr3_aa: ASSSTRISTDTQY

j_call: TRBJ1-3
v_call: TRBV30
clone_size: .
cdr3_aa: ACTGGFINTIY

j_call: TRBJ2-1
v_call: TRBV27
clone_size: .
cdr3_aa: ASSFRWGGYNEQF

j_call: TRBJ1-5
v_call: TRBV11-2
clone_size: .
cdr3_aa: ASSKTANQPQH

j_call: TRBJ1-1
v_call: TRBV4-2
clone_size: .
cdr3_aa: ASSLGQNTEAF

j_call: TRBJ1-4
v_call: TRBV15
clone_size: .
cdr3_aa: ATSREVGSYAGEKLF

j_call: TRBJ1-1
v_call: TRBV5-1
clone_size: .
cdr3_aa: ASSLVGSGGYNTEAF

j_call: TRBJ2-1
v_call: TRBV10-1
clone_size: .
cdr3_aa: ASSEYGTSGYNEQF

j_call: TRBJ1-4
v_call: TRBV28
clone_size: .
cdr3_aa: ASSLLGGHNEKLF

j_call: TRBJ2-7
v_call: TRBV2
clone_size: once
cdr3_aa: ASRSGQGNYEQY

j_call: TRBJ1-6
v_call: TRBV7-2
clone_size: .
cdr3_aa: ASTSPTAYSSPLH

j_call: TRBJ1-2
v_call: TRBV5-1
clone_size: .
cdr3_aa: ASSQSGGQVIYGYT

j_call: TRBJ2-1
v_call: TRBV28
clone_size: few
cdr3_aa: ASTSHGLSSYNEQF

j_call: TRBJ2-5
v_call: TRBV13
clone_size: .
cdr3_aa: ASSFTGAEETQY

j_call: TRBJ1-1
v_call: TRBV6-5
clone_size: .
cdr3_aa: ATGTGGENTEAF

j_call: TRBJ1-1
v_call: TRBV3-1/TRBV3-2
clone_size: .
cdr3_aa: ASSQVIGNTEAF

j_call: TRBJ2-5
v_call: TRBV3-1/TRBV3-2
clone_size: .
cdr3_aa: ASSQVQGKTQY

j_call: TRBJ1-5
v_call: TRBV7-3
clone_size: .
cdr3_aa: ASSPGANQPQH

j_call: TRBJ1-6
v_call: TRBV27
clone_size: .
cdr3_aa: ASSFDRILDSPLH

j_call: TRBJ1-1
v_call: TRBV6-1
clone_size: .
cdr3_aa: ASSEFLSQGRGEAF

j_call: TRBJ2-7
v_call: TRBV11-2
clone_size: few
cdr3_aa: ASSLPGQGYEQY

j_call: TRBJ1-1
v_call: TRBV7-3
clone_size: .
cdr3_aa: ASSSQGGTEAF

j_call: TRBJ2-2
v_call: TRBV18
clone_size: .
cdr3_aa: ASSTSGGVVTGELF

j_call: TRBJ2-7
v_call: TRBV11-3
clone_size: .
cdr3_aa: ASSAPGYEQY